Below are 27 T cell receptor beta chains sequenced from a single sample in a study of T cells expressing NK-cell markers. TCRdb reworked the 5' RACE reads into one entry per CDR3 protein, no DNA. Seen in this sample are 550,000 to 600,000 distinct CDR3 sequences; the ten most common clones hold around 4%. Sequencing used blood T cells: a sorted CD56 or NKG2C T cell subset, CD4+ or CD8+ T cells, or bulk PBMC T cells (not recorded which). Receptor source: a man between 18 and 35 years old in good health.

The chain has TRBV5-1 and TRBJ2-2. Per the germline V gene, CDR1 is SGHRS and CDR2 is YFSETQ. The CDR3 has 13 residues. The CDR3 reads CASSAKNTGELFF.

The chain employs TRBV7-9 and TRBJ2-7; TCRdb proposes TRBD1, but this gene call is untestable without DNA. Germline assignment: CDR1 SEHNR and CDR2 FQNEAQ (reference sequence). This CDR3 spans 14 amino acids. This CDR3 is CASSSTTSPGEQYF.

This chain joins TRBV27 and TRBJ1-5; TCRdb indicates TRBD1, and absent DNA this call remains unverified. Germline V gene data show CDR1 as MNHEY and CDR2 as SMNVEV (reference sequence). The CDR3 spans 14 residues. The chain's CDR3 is CASSFAGDNQPQHF.

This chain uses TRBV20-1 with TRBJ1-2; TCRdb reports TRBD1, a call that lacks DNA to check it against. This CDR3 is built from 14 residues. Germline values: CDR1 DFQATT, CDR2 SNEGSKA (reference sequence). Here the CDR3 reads CSARDPARAYGYTF.

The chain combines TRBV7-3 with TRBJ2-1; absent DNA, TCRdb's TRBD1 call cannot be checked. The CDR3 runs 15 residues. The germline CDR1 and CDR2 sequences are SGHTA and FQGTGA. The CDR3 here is CASSSPGTGGNEQFF.

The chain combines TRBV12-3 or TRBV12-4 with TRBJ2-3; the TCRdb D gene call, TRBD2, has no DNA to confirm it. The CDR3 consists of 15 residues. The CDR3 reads CASRRTSGVTDTQYF.

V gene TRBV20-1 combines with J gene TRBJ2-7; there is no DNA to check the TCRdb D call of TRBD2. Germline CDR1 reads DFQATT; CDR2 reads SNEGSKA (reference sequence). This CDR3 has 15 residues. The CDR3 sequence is CSASSLGLAKYEQYF.

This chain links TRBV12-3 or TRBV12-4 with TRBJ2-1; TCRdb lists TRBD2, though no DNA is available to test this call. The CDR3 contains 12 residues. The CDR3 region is CASSLTSGREFF.

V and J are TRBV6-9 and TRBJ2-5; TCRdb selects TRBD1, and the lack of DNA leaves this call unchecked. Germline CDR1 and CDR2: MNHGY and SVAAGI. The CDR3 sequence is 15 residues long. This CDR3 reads CASSFLQGRQETQYF.

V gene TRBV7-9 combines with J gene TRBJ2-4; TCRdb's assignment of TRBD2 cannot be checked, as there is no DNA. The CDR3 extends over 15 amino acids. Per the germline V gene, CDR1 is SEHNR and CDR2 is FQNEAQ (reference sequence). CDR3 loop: CASSRSERGKNIQYF.

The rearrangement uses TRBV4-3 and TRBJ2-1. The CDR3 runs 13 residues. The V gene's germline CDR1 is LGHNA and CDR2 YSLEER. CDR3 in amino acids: CASSQGLDNEQFF.

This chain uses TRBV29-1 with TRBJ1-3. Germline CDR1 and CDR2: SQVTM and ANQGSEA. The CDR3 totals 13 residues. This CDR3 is CSVHKGPGNTIYF. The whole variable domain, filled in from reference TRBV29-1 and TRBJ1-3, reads SAVISQKPSRDICQRGTSLTIQCQVDSQVTMMFWYRQQPGQSLTLIATANQGSEATYESGFVIDKFPISRPNLTFSTLTVSNMSPEDSSIYLCSVHKGPGNTIYFGEGSWLTVV.

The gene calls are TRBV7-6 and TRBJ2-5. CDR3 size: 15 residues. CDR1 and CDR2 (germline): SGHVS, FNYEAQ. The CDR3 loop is CASSLAASGTETQYF.

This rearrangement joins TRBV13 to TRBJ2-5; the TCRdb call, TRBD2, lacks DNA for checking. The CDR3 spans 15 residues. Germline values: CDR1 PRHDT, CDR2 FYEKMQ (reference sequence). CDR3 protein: CASSLLLAAYETQYF.

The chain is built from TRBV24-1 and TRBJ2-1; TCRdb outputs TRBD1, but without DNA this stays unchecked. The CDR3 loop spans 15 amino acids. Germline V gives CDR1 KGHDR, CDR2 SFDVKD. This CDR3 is CATSESRPRLIEQFF.

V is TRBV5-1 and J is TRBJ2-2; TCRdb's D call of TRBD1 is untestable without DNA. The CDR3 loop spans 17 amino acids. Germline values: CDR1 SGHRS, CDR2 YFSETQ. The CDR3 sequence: CASSLEVGTSNTGELFF.

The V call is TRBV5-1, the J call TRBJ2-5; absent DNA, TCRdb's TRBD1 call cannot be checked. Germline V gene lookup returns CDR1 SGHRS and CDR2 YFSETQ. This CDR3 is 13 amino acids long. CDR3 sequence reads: CASGQGARETQYF.

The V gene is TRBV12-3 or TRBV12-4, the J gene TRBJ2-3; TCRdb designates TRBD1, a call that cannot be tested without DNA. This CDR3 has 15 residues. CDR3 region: CASGPGTGLTDTQYF.

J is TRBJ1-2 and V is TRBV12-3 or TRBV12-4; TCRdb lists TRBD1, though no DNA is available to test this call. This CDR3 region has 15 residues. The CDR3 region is CASSRDTAANYGYTF.

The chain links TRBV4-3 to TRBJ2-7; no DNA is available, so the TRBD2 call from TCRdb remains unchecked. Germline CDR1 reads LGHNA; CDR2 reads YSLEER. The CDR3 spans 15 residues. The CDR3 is CASSPRGSGPYEQYF.

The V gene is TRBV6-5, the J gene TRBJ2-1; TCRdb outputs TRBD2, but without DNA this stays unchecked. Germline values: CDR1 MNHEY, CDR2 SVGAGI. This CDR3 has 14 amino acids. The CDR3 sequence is CASSYHGTSGRPFF.

The CDR3 sequence is CASRFPGQTYEQYF. The rearrangement links TRBV5-1 to TRBJ2-7; TCRdb's D call, TRBD1, is unchecked because there is no DNA. CDR1 is SGHRS and CDR2 is YFSETQ in the germline V gene. CDR3 size: 14 residues.

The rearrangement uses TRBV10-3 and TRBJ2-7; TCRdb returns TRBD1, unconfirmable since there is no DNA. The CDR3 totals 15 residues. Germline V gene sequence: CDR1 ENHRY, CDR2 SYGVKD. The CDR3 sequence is CAMRHDRADSYEQYF.

Here the CDR3 reads CASSYSQGAKAGELFF. The chain couples TRBV6-2 or TRBV6-3 to TRBJ2-2; the D call from TCRdb, TRBD1, cannot be confirmed without DNA. The CDR3 sequence is 16 residues long. Per the germline V gene, CDR1 is MNHEY and CDR2 is SVGEGT.

CDR3 sequence reads: CASSPLNSDNQPQHF. The gene calls are TRBV12-3 or TRBV12-4 and TRBJ1-5; TCRdb calls TRBD1, which cannot be checked without DNA. The CDR3 has 15 amino acids.

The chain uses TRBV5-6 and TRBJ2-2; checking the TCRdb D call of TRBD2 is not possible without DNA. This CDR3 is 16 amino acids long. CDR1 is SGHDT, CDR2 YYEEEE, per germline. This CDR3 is CASSTFRDLITGELFF. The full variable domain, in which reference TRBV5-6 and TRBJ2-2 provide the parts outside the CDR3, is DAGVTQSPTHLIKTRGQQVTLRCSPKSGHDTVSWYQQALGQGPQFIFQYYEEEERQRGNFPDRFSGHQFPNYSSELNVNALLLGDSALYLCASSTFRDLITGELFFGEGSRLTVL.

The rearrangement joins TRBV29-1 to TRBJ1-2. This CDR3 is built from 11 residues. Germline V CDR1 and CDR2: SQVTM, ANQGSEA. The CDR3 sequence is CSVDLENGYTF.